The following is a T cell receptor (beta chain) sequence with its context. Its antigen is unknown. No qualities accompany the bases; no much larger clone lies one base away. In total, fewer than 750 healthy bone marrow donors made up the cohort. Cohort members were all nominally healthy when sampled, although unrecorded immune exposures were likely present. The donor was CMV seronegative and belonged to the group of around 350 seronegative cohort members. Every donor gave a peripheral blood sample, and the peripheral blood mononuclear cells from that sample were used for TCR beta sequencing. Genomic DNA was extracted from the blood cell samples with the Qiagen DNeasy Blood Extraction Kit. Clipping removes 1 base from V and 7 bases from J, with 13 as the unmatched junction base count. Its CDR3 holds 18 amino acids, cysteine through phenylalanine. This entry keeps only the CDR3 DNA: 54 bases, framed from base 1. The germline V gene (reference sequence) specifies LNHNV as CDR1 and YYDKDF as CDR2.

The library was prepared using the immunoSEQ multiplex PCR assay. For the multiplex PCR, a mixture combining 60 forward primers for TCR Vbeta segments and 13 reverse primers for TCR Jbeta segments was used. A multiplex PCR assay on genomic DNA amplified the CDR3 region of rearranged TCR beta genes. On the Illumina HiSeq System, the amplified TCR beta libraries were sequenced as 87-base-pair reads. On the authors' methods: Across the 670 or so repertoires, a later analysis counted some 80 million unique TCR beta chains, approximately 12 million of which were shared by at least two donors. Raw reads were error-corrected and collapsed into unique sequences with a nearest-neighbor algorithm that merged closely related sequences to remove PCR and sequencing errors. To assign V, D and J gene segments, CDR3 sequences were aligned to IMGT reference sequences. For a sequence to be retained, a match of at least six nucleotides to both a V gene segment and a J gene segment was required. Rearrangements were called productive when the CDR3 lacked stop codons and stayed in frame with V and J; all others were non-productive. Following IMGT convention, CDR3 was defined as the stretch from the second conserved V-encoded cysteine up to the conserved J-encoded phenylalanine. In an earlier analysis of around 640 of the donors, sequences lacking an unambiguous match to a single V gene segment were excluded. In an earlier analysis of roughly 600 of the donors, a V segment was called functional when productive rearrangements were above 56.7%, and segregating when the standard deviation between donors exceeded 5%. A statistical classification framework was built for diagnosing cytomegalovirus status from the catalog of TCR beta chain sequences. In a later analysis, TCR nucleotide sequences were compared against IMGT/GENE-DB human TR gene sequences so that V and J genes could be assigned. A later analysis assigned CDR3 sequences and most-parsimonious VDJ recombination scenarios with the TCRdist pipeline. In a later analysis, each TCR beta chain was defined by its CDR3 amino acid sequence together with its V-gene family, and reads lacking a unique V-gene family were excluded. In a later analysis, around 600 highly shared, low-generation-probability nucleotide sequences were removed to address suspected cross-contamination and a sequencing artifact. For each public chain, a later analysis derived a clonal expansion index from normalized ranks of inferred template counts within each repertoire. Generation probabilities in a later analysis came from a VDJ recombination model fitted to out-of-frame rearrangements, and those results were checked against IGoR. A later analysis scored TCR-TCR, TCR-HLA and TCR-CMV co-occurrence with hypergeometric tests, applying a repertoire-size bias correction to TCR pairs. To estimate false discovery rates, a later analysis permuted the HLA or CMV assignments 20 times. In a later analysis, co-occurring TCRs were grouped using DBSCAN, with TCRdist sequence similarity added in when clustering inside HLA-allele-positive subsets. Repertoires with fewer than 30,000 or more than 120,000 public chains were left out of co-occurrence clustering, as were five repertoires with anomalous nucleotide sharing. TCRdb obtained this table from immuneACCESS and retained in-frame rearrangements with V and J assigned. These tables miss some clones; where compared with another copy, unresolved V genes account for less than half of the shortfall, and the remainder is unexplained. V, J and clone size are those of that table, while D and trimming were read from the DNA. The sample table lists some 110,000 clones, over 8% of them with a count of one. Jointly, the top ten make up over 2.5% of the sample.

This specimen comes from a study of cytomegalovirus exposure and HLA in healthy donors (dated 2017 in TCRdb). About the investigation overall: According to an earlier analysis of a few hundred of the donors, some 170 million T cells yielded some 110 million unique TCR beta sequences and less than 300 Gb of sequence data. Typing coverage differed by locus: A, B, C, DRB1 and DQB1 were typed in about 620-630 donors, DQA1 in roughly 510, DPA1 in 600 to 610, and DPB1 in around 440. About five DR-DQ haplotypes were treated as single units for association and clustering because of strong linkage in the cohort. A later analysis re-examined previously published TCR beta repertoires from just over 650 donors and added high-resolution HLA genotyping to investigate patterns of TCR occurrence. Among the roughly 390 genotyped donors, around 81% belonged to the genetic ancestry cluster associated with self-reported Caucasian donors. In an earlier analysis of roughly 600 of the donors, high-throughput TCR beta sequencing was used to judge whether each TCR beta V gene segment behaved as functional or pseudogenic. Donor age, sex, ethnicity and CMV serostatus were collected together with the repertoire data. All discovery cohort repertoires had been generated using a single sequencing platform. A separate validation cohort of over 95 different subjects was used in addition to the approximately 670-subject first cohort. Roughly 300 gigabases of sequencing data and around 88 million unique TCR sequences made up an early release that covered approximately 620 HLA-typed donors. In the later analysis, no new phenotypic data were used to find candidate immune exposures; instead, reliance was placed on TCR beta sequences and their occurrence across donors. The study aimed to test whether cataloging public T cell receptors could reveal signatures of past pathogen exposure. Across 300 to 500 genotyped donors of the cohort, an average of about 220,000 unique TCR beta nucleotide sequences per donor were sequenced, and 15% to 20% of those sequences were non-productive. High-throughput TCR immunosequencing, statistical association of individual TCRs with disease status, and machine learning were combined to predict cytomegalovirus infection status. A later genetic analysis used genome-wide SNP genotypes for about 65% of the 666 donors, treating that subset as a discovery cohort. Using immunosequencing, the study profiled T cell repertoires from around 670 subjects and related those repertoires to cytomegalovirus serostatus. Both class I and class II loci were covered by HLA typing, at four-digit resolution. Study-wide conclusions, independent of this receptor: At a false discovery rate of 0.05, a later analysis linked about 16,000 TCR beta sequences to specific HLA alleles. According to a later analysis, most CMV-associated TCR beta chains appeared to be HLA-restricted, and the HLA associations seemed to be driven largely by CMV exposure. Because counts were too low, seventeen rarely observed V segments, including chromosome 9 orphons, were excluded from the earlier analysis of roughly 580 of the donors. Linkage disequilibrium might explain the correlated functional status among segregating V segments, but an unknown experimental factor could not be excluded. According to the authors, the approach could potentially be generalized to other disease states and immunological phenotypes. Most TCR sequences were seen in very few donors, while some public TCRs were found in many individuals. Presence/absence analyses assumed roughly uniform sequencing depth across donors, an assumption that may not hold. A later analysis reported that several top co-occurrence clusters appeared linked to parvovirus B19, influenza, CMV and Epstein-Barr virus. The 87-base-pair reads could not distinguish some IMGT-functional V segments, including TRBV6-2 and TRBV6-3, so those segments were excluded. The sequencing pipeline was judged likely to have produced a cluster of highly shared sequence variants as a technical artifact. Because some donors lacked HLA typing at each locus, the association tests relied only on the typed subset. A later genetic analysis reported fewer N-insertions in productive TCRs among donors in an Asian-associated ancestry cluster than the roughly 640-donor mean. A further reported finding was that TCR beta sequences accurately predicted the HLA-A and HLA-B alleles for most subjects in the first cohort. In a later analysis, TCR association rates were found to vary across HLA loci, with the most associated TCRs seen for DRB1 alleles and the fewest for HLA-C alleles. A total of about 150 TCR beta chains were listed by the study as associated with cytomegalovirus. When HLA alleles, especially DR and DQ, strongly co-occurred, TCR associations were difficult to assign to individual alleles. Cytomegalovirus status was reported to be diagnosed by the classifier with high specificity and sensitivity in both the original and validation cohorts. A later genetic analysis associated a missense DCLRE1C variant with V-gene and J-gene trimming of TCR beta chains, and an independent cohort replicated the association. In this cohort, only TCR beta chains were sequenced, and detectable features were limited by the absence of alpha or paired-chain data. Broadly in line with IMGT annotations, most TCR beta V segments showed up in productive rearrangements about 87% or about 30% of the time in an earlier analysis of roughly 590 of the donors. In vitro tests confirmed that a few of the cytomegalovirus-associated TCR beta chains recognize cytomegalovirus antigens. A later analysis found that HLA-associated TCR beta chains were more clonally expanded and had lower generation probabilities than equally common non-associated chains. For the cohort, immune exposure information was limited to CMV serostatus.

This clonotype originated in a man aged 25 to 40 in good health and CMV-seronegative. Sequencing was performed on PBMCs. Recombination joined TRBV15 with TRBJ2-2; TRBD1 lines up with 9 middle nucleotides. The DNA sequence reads TGTGCCACCAGCAGAGTGGTTTTCCGACAGGGGGTCGGCGGGGAGCTGTTTTTT. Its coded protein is CATSRVVFRQGVGGELFF.